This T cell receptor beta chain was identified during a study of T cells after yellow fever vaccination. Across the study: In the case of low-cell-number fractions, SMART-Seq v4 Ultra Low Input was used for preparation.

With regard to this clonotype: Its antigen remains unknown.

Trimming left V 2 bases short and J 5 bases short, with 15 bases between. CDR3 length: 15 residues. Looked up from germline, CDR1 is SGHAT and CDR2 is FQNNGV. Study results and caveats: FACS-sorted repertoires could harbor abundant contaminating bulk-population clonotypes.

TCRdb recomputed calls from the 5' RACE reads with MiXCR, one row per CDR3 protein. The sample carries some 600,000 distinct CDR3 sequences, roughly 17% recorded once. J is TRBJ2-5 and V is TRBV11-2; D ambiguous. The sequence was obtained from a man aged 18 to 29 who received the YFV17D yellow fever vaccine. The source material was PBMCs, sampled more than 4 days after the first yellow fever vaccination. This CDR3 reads CASSLLSGYGETQYF. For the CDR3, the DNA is TGTGCCAGCAGCTTACTTAGTGGGTACGGGGAGACCCAGTACTTC.